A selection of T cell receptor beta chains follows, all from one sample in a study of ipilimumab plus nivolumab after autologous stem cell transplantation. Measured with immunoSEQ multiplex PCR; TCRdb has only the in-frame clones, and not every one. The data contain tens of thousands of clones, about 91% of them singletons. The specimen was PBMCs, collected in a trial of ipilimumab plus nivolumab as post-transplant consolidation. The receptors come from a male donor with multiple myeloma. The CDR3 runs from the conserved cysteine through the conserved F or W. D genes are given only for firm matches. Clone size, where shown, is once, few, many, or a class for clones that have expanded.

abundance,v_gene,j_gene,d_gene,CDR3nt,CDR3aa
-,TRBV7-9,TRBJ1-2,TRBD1,TGTGCCAGCAGCCCAATAGTCGACAGGGAGAACTATGGCTACACCTTC,CASSPIVDRENYGYTF
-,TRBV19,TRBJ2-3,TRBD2,TGTGCCAGTAGTACCATAGCGGGATTAGATACGCAGTATTTT,CASSTIAGLDTQYF
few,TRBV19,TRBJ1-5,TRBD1,TGTGCCAGTAGTGAGGACAGGGGAGGCAATCAGCCCCAGCATTTT,CASSEDRGGNQPQHF
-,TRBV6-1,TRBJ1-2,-,TGTGCCAGCGTTCAGGCCTCCTATGGCTACACCTTC,CASVQASYGYTF
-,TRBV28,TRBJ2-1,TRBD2,TGTGCCAGCAGTATAGCGGGGGAAACCTACAATGAGCAGTTCTTC,CASSIAGETYNEQFF
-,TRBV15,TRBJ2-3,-,TGTGCCACCAGCAGAGGACAGCCCAGCACAGATACGCAGTATTTT,CATSRGQPSTDTQYF
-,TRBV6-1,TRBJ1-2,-,TGTGCCAGCAGTGAACGGTTAGGACGATCGAACTATGGCTACACCTTC,CASSERLGRSNYGYTF
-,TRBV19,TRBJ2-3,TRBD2,TGTGCCAGTAGGCAAGCGGGGAACACAGATACGCAGTATTTT,CASRQAGNTDTQYF
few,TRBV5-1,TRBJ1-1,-,TGCGCCAGCAGCTTATGGGGGGGTACTGAAGCTTTCTTT,CASSLWGGTEAFF
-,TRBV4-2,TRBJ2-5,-,TGTGCCAGCAGCCCGCGGCGAGGGATTCAAGAGACCCAGTACTTC,CASSPRRGIQETQYF
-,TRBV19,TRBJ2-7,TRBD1,TGTGCCAGTAGTGTGACAGGGGGAGACTACGAGCAGTACTTC,CASSVTGGDYEQYF
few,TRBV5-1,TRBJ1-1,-,TGCGCCAGCAGCCCTAGCATGAACACTGAAGCTTTCTTT,CASSPSMNTEAFF
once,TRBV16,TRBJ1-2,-,TGTGCCAGCAGCCTCTTAGACGGAATTAACTATGGCTACACCTTC,CASSLLDGINYGYTF
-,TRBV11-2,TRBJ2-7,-,TGTGCCAGCAGCTCTTACTCCAGTCCATACAAAACTTACGAGCAGTACTTC,CASSSYSSPYKTYEQYF
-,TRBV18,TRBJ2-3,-,TGTGCCAGCTCACTAGAGCGGAATACGCAGTATTTT,CASSLERNTQYF
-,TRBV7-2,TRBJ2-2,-,TGTGCCAGCAGCTTCGGGGGTGGGGAGCTGTTTTTT,CASSFGGGELFF
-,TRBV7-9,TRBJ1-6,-,TGTGCCAGCAGCGAAAAGGGGGGGACCCTCCACTTT,CASSEKGGTLHF
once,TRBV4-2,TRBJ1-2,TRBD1,TGTGCCAGCAGCCAAGATCTGTCCGGAATGGGACAGACGAATGGCTACACCTTC,CASSQDLSGMGQTNGYTF
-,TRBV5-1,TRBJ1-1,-,TGCGCCAGCAGCTTGGGGGGCGGCACTGAAGCTTTCTTT,CASSLGGGTEAFF